This T cell receptor beta chain originates from a study of tumor-infiltrating lymphocytes in primary liver carcinoma. The length of the CDR3 is 12 residues. V was cut by 2 bases and J by 2 bases, with 4 bases left in between. With 400 to 550 ng total RNA as template and a constant-region primer, TCR beta cDNA was made. Three-round nested multiplex PCR performed with slightly modified ARM-PCR produced the TCR beta libraries. Primers for the first two PCR rounds were TRBV1-TRBV30 forward primers and a C-beta reverse primer (approximately 10 cycles per round). One entry per CDR3 protein results from TCRdb running MiXCR on the multiplex PCR reads. Here the sample spans some 190,000 distinct CDR3 sequences, just under 85% being singletons. In this sample, this clonotype turned up a few times. Unsorted bulk tissue (20-30 mg) underwent RNA and DNA co-extraction.

The sample taken for sequencing was tumor tissue from primary liver carcinoma. V usage is TRBV12-3 or TRBV12-4 and J usage is TRBJ2-7; the D is unclear. The receptor comes from a man aged 40-55 years with primary liver carcinoma and hepatitis B virus infection. The CDR3, as DNA: TGTGCCAGCAGTTTATATCCCTACGAGCAGTACTTC. Protein: CASSLYPYEQYF.